This T cell receptor beta chain stems from a study of CD8 T cells in ankylosing spondylitis. Study-level findings and limits: Ankylosing spondylitis blood appeared to be characterized by a TCR beta motif of several highly homologous variants. A number of the motif variants had already been described in reactive arthritis synovial fluid and blood. Reports say disease-linked clones showed up significantly more in matched ankylosing spondylitis synovial fluid.

Germline CDR1 is SGHTA and CDR2 is FQGNSA. The CDR3 length is 12 residues. V was pared by 2 bases and J by 11 bases, with 11 bases between. Making use of molecular barcodes, quantitative 5'-RACE generated TCR beta libraries. In TCRdb, the 5' RACE reads were re-called with MiXCR into one record per CDR3 protein. The table includes about 250,000 distinct CDR3 sequences, roughly 32% detected once. Worth noting for this clonotype: Its antigen remains unknown.

The sample consisted of blood, either unsorted or a sorted T cell fraction (not recorded which). The gene calls are TRBV7-2 and TRBJ2-3, with a tentative D call TRBD2 (6 bases). The sequence derives from a male donor with ankylosing spondylitis or in good health (not recorded which). The CDR3 sequence: CASSLSGVVQYF. The CDR3, as DNA: TGTGCCAGCAGCTTATCGGGGGTGGTGCAGTATTTT.